This T cell receptor (beta chain) was found in a study of blood T cells in healthy people across ages. PBMCs numbering at least 6.5 million were isolated per sample. Every sample gave at least 5 micrograms of total RNA when it was extracted. Then a second PCR, running roughly 7 to 11 cycles, was carried out with a sample-barcoded 5' primer and a J-beta primer mix. TCRdb re-analysed the 5' RACE reads in MiXCR, keeping a single row per CDR3 protein. The repertoire holds roughly 1.9 million distinct CDR3 sequences, with about two fifths as singletons. Whole-study results and caveats: The study found TCR beta diversity correlated strongly with naive T cell percentage. There was no known CMV status for donors, so expanded clonotype changes were possibly confounded.

Germline loops: CDR1 LGHNA, CDR2 YSLEER. This CDR3 has 13 residues. V gave up 0 bases and J gave up 5 bases, with 8 bases separating them. This clonotype turned up a few times. Its matching antigen is unknown. This TCR derives from a human donor in good health. Sequenced: blood. The chain joins TRBV4-3 to TRBJ2-7; the D gene is possibly TRBD2 (6 bases). The CDR3 nucleotides are TGCGCCAGCAGCCAAGAGAGACTAGACGAGCAGTACTTC. Translating it yields CASSQERLDEQYF.